The present entry profiles one TCR beta chain with its context. This clone appeared a single time. There is no known antigen for this receptor. Base qualities are not recorded, but no much larger clone differs from it by a single base. Reading the germline V gene (reference sequence) gives CDR1 SGHKS and CDR2 YYEKEE. Here V drops 0 bases and J drops 5 bases, and the junction holds 1 base not matched to any gene. The CDR3 measures 14 amino acids from cysteine to phenylalanine. Only CDR3 DNA is held: 42 bases, read in frame from base 1. The entry originates in a study of cytomegalovirus exposure and HLA in healthy donors (dated by TCRdb to 2017 to 2019). About the investigation overall: According to an earlier analysis of 550 to 700 of the donors, about 170 million T cells yielded 117 million unique TCR beta sequences and roughly 280 Gb of sequence data. An early release that covered about 640 HLA-typed donors contained approximately 320 gigabases of sequencing data and tens of millions of unique TCR sequences. The genetic ancestry cluster associated with self-reported Caucasian donors included around four fifths of the 300 to 450 genotyped donors. The study was designed to test whether signatures of past pathogen exposure could be identified by cataloging public T cell receptors. The T cell repertoires of some 700 subjects were profiled by immunosequencing and related to cytomegalovirus serostatus. A separate validation cohort of approximately 120 different subjects was used in addition to the approximately 700-subject first cohort. To predict cytomegalovirus infection status, the study combined high-throughput TCR immunosequencing, statistical association of individual TCRs with disease status, and machine learning. In a later analysis, previously published TCR beta repertoires from about 670 donors were re-analyzed and high-resolution HLA genotyping was added so that TCR occurrence patterns could be studied. Rather than using new phenotypic data, the later analysis identified candidate immune exposures from TCR beta sequences and from how often those sequences occurred across donors. An earlier analysis of approximately 630 of the donors applied high-throughput TCR beta sequencing to assess whether each TCR beta V gene segment acted as functional or pseudogenic. Donor age, sex, ethnicity and CMV serostatus were compiled alongside the repertoire data. Genome-wide SNP genotypes for about three fifths of the roughly 670 donors were used in a later genetic analysis, which treated that subset as a discovery cohort. All discovery cohort repertoires had been generated on a single sequencing platform. Class I and class II HLA loci were covered by the typing at four-digit resolution. The number of donors typed differed by locus, with about 620-630 for A, B, C, DRB1 and DQB1, about 500 for DQA1, 600 to 610 for DPA1, and some 440 for DPB1. Roughly 5 DR-DQ haplotypes were treated as single units for association and clustering because of strong linkage in the cohort. Among about 360 genotyped donors of the cohort, an average of around 240,000 unique TCR beta nucleotide sequences were sequenced per donor, roughly 20% of them non-productive.

The cohort comprised fewer than 750 healthy bone marrow donors. Cohort members were all nominally healthy when sampled, although unrecorded immune exposures were likely present. The donor was CMV seropositive and was included in the group of 289 seropositive cohort members. A peripheral blood sample was provided by each donor, and peripheral blood mononuclear cells were used for TCR beta sequencing. Genomic DNA extraction from the blood cell samples was performed with the Qiagen DNeasy Blood Extraction Kit. Library creation used the immunoSEQ multiplex PCR assay. A mixture of 60 forward primers for TCR Vbeta segments and 13 reverse primers for TCR Jbeta segments was used in the multiplex PCR. Amplification of the CDR3 region of rearranged TCR beta genes was performed with a multiplex PCR assay on genomic DNA. On the Illumina HiSeq System, the amplified TCR beta libraries were sequenced as 87-base-pair reads. From the authors' description of their analysis: A later analysis counted approximately 76 million unique TCR beta chains across the 600 to 850 repertoires, and roughly 9.9 million of these chains were shared by at least two donors. A nearest-neighbor algorithm error-corrected the raw reads and collapsed the reads into unique sequences, merging closely related sequences to remove PCR and sequencing errors. To assign V, D and J gene segments, CDR3 sequences were aligned to IMGT reference sequences. For a sequence to be retained, a match of at least six nucleotides was required to both a V gene segment and a J gene segment. A rearrangement counted as productive if the CDR3 had no stop codons and remained in frame with V and J, and every other rearrangement counted as non-productive. Following IMGT convention, CDR3 was defined as the stretch from the second conserved V-encoded cysteine to the conserved J-encoded phenylalanine. In an earlier analysis of more than 550 of the donors, sequences lacking an unambiguous match to a single V gene segment were excluded. In an earlier analysis of approximately 550 of the donors, V segments were called functional above 56.7% productive rearrangements and were called segregating when the between-donor standard deviation exceeded 5%. A statistical classification framework was built to diagnose cytomegalovirus status from the catalog of TCR beta chain sequences. In a later analysis, V and J genes were assigned by comparing TCR nucleotide sequences against IMGT/GENE-DB human TR gene sequences. In a later analysis, CDR3 sequences and most-parsimonious VDJ recombination scenarios were assigned using the TCRdist pipeline. In a later analysis, each TCR beta chain was defined by its CDR3 amino acid sequence together with its V-gene family, and reads without a unique V-gene family were excluded. A later analysis removed nearly 600 highly shared, low-generation-probability nucleotide sequences to deal with suspected cross-contamination and a sequencing artifact. In a later analysis, a clonal expansion index for each public chain was calculated from normalized within-repertoire ranks of inferred template counts. Generation probabilities in a later analysis came from a VDJ recombination model fitted to out-of-frame rearrangements, and those results were checked against IGoR. A later analysis scored TCR-TCR, TCR-HLA and TCR-CMV co-occurrence with hypergeometric tests, applying a repertoire-size bias correction to TCR pairs. To estimate false discovery rates, a later analysis permuted the HLA or CMV assignments 20 times. In a later analysis, co-occurring TCRs were grouped using DBSCAN, with TCRdist sequence similarity added in when clustering inside HLA-allele-positive subsets. For co-occurrence clustering, repertoires with fewer than 30,000 or more than 120,000 public chains were excluded, along with 5 or 6 repertoires with anomalous nucleotide sharing. What TCRdb holds here is the immuneACCESS table cut down to in-frame rearrangements. Part of the clones is not present; checked against another copy, under half of the missing clones reflect an unresolved V gene, and the others are unexplained. The V and J calls and the clone size are those of that table, but D and trimming were determined from the DNA. This sample lists about 190,000 clones; 70% to 75% were detected once. About 4.8% of the sample belongs to the ten largest clones.

Overall results and qualifications from the work: The study gave a list of 150 to 200 TCR beta chains associated with cytomegalovirus. The authors suggested that the approach could potentially be generalized to other disease states and immunological phenotypes. In a later analysis, 16,951 TCR beta sequences were associated with specific HLA alleles at a false discovery rate of 0.05. While some public TCRs were present in many individuals, most TCR sequences turned up only very rarely across donors. In a later analysis, HLA-associated TCR beta chains showed more clonal expansion and lower generation probabilities than non-associated chains that were equally common. When HLA alleles, especially DR and DQ, strongly co-occurred, TCR associations were difficult to assign to individual alleles. A later genetic analysis reported fewer N-insertions in productive TCRs among donors in an Asian-associated ancestry cluster than the roughly 700-donor mean. A later genetic analysis associated a missense DCLRE1C variant with V-gene and J-gene trimming of TCR beta chains, and an independent cohort replicated the association. Most CMV-associated TCR beta chains appeared to be HLA-restricted in a later analysis, and the HLA associations seemed to be driven largely by CMV exposure. Roughly uniform sequencing depth across donors was assumed in presence/absence analyses, although this assumption may not hold. A later analysis reported that several top co-occurrence clusters appeared linked to parvovirus B19, influenza, CMV and Epstein-Barr virus. Correlated functional status among segregating V segments might be attributable to linkage disequilibrium, but an unknown experimental factor could not be ruled out. The only immune exposure information available for the cohort was CMV serostatus. Because HLA typing was unavailable for some donors at each locus, only the typed subset was used in association tests. Approximately 18 rarely observed V segments, including chromosome 9 orphons, were excluded from the earlier analysis of about 600 of the donors because counts were too low. Cytomegalovirus status was reported to be diagnosed by the classifier with high specificity and sensitivity in both the original and validation cohorts. A further reported finding was that TCR beta sequences accurately predicted the HLA-A and HLA-B alleles for most subjects in the first cohort. A cluster of highly shared sequence variants was judged likely to be a technical artifact of the sequencing pipeline. In a later analysis, TCR association rates were found to vary across HLA loci, with the most associated TCRs seen for DRB1 alleles and the fewest for HLA-C alleles. In an earlier analysis of approximately 590 of the donors, most TCR beta V segments were observed in productive rearrangements about 90% or about 30% of the time, broadly matching IMGT annotations. This cohort had only TCR beta chains sequenced, and the lack of alpha or paired-chain data limited which features could be detected. A few of the identified cytomegalovirus-associated TCR beta chains were confirmed in vitro to be specific for cytomegalovirus antigens. The 87-base-pair reads could not distinguish some IMGT-functional V segments, including TRBV6-2 and TRBV6-3, so those segments were excluded.

The sequence joins TRBV5-5 to TRBJ1-5; TRBD1 aligns with 8 central bases. The sequence derives from a man aged 25-45 years in good health and CMV-seropositive. The sample was PBMCs. CDR3 loop: CASSLAGGDQPQHF. The sequenced DNA: TGTGCCAGCAGCTTGGCAGGGGGCGATCAGCCCCAGCATTTT.